This TCR beta chain is from a study of blood T cell repertoires in COVID-19. About the research overall: Acute-phase and convalescent COVID-19 samples originated in the United States, Italy and Spain. Nucleic acid was either cDNA or gDNA, and it came from T cells, B-cell-depleted T cells, or PBMCs.

Trimming took 3 bases from V and 8 from J; bases not matched to a gene: 6. Germline CDR1 reads MNHNY; CDR2 reads SVGAGI (reference sequence). This CDR3 region has 14 residues. The protocol was immunoSEQ multiplex PCR, while the TCRdb copy is restricted to in-frame clones and leaves out a portion. The sample comprises 65,000 to 90,000 clones, around 85% of which are singletons, and 8.3% rests with the top ten. V is TRBV6-6 and J is TRBJ1-2; TRBD1 matches at 10 bases. Material for sequencing was peripheral blood. This clonotype was obtained from a man under 40 with acute or convalescent COVID-19. CDR3 DNA: TGTGCCAGCAGTTATGGACAGGGGGTACAAGGCTACACCTTC. Translation: CASSYGQGVQGYTF.